Following are 13 T cell receptor beta chains from one sample sequenced in a study of tissue T cells after allogeneic stem cell transplantation. The protocol was immunoSEQ multiplex PCR, while the TCRdb copy is restricted to in-frame clones and leaves out a portion. The table has about 10,000 clones, 47% seen once; the top ten hold 7.1%. Time point described: mouse harvest day 7 after allogeneic transplant. Mouse grafts combined 10^7 T-cell-depleted bone marrow cells with 10^6 splenic CD5+ T cells. Sample: gut tissue. These receptors were collected from a female BALB/c mouse given C57BL/6 T cells with graft-versus-host disease after an allogeneic hematopoietic cell transplant.

Points on this clone: Gene names refer to mouse genes. The read stops 1 residue short of the end of the CDR3; the missing end is completed from the germline J gene. This chain links TRBV3 with TRBJ2-3, with 8 bases aligning to TRBD2. The CDR3 sequence is 15 residues long. Germline V gene sequence: CDR1 SNHLY, CDR2 FYNGKV (reference sequence). V gave up 1 base and J gave up 1 base; unmatched junction bases: 1. The CDR3 DNA, read in part, is TGTGCCAGCAGCTTAGGCTGGGGGGGTGCAGAAACGCTGTAT. Amino acids: CASSLGWGGAETLY. The full-length CDR3 reads as CASSLGWGGAETLYF.

As concerns this clone: The germline and genes are mouse ones. The sequenced fragment ends 1 residue before the CDR3 boundary, so the rest is inferred from the germline J gene. This rearrangement joins TRBV26 to TRBJ2-7, with a possible D match to TRBD1 (6 bases). The CDR3 contains 12 residues. Per germline, CDR1 KGHPV and CDR2 FQNQEV (reference sequence). Trimming left V 5 bases short and J 4 bases short, with 9 bases between. The DNA read from the CDR3 is TGTGCCAGCAGTTTGGACAGATATGAACAGTAC. This translates into CASSLDRYEQY. The CDR3, in full, reads CASSLDRYEQYF.

Concerning this clone itself: The listed genes are named as in mouse. Read sequence stops 1 residue before the CDR3 end, and the germline J gene provides the missing end. The chain couples TRBV23 to TRBJ1-2; the DNA was not used to check the table's D call, TRBD1. Germline CDR1 KGHTA, CDR2 FQNQQP. This CDR3 is 14 amino acids long. This CDR3 is CSSSQSQANSDYTF. The CDR3 bases that were read are TGCTCCAGCAGTCAATCCCAAGCAAACTCCGACTACACC.

For this clone: The gene names given are mouse names. The DNA read from the CDR3 is TGTGCCAGCAGCCCCCGACTGGGGGCTCAAAACACCTTGTAC. Translation gives CASSPRLGAQNTLY. The whole CDR3 protein reads CASSPRLGAQNTLYF. The V and J genes are TRBV3 and TRBJ2-4; TRBD2 matches 9 bases. The sequence runs out 1 residue before the end of the CDR3; the remainder is reconstructed from the germline J gene. The CDR3 has 15 amino acids. Trimming at V came to 5 bases and at J to 2 bases, leaving 5 bases not matched to a gene. Germline CDR1 SNHLY, CDR2 FYNGKV (reference sequence).

As regards this clone: The gene symbols are mouse symbols. The sequenced fragment ends 1 residue before the CDR3 boundary, so the rest is inferred from the germline J gene. The rearrangement uses TRBV23 and TRBJ1-6. TRBJ1-6 is reported as an ORF; its role is uncertain. CDR1 and CDR2 (germline): KGHTA, FQNQQP. The CDR3 sequence is 14 residues long. The sequenced part of the CDR3 DNA is TGCTCCAGCAGTCAATCTGGGGGTAATTCGCCCCTCTAC. Amino acids: CSSSQSGGNSPLY. The entire CDR3 protein is CSSSQSGGNSPLYF.

A remark on this clone: A single base separates this from a much larger clone, so it may be a read error. The gene names here belong to mouse. The CDR3 end lies 1 residue beyond the end of the read and is filled in from the germline J gene. The rearrangement uses TRBV22 and TRBJ1-3; the table's D call, TRBD1, has no DNA check behind it. TRBV22 is recorded as a pseudogene. This CDR3 contains 14 residues. CDR3 bases read: TGTGCCAGCAGTTGGGACAATTCTGGAAATACGCTCTAT. This codes for CASSWDNSGNTLY. The entire CDR3 sequence reads CASSWDNSGNTLYF.

Note on this clone: The genes are named according to mouse. The CDR3 sequence is CASSLQENTLYF. The CDR3 DNA, read in part, is TGTGCCAGCAGTCTGCAAGAAAACACCTTGTAC. The gene calls are TRBV26 and TRBJ2-4, with no clear D. The CDR3 end is not reached by the read, which stops 1 residue before it; the germline J gene fills it in. This CDR3 contains 12 residues. Germline assignment: CDR1 KGHPV and CDR2 FQNQEV (reference sequence). Trimming took off 2 bases at V and 4 bases at J, with 4 bases between the two ends.

With respect to this clone: Mouse gene names and germline throughout. The sequenced fragment ends 1 residue before the CDR3 boundary, so the rest is inferred from the germline J gene. The V call is TRBV22, the J call TRBJ1-4; TRBD1, the D gene given by the table, was not confirmed from the DNA. TRBV22 represents a pseudogene. The CDR3 length is 14 residues. The chain's CDR3 is CASSSTLSNERLFF. The sequenced part of the CDR3 DNA is TGTGCCAGCAGTTCGACACTTTCCAACGAAAGATTATTT.

A few counts support this clone. The listed genes are named as in mouse. The CDR3 end lies 1 residue beyond the end of the read and is filled in from the germline J gene. V usage is TRBV26 and J usage is TRBJ2-1; TRBD2 matches at 10 bases. The CDR3 has 16 amino acids. The germline V gene has CDR1 KGHPV and CDR2 FQNQEV (reference sequence). The V segment lost 4 bases and the J segment 0 bases; nucleotides outside the gene matches: 3. CDR3 in amino acids: CASSHWGGYNYAEQFF. Incomplete CDR3 DNA: TGTGCCAGCAGTCACTGGGGGGGTTATAACTATGCTGAGCAGTTC.

This clone occurred a few times. Gene names and germline match the mouse. Coverage ceases 1 residue before the CDR3 finishes, and the germline J gene fills in the end. The chain recombines TRBV23 with TRBJ1-5. Germline CDR1 KGHTA, CDR2 FQNQQP. CDR3 length: 11 residues. Incomplete CDR3 DNA: TGCTCCAGCAGCCTGAACCAGGCTCCGCTT. Protein product: CSSSLNQAPL. The complete CDR3 protein is CSSSLNQAPLF.

Concerning this clone itself: The germline and genes are mouse ones. The read ends 1 residue early relative to the CDR3; the germline J gene fills the gap. The chain recombines TRBV26 with TRBJ2-3, with D perhaps given as TRBD1 or TRBD2 (6 bases each). The CDR3 has 14 amino acids. Between the trimmed V and J ends, which lost 4 bases and 3 bases, there was a span of 11 bases. Looked up from germline, CDR1 is KGHPV and CDR2 is FQNQEV (reference sequence). The chain's CDR3 is CASSRGRGAETLYF. The sequenced part of the CDR3 DNA is TGTGCCAGCAGTCGGGGGCGCGGGGCAGAAACGCTGTAT.

Note on this clone: The germline and genes are mouse ones. The CDR3 end falls 1 residue outside the read, so it is completed with the germline J gene. The chain links TRBV26 to TRBJ2-3; no clear D. Per the germline V gene, CDR1 is KGHPV and CDR2 is FQNQEV (reference sequence). This CDR3 is 13 amino acids long. Trimming stripped 3 bases from V and 0 bases from J, with 4 bases between. The CDR3 is CASSLHSAETLYF. The part of the CDR3 DNA that was read is TGTGCCAGCAGTCTCCACAGTGCAGAAACGCTGTAT.

This clone was counted a single time. Germline and genes here are mouse. The read gets to within 1 residue of the CDR3 end, and the germline J gene fills in the rest. The chain recombines TRBV12-2 with TRBJ1-4; weak D call: TRBD1 (6 bases). CDR3 length: 15 residues. The V end lost 4 bases, the J end lost 0 bases, and 11 bases lay between the germline ends. Germline-derived CDR1 and CDR2 are SGHLS and HYDKME. The CDR3 loop reads CASSAGTISNERLFF. The covered CDR3 bases are TGTGCCAGCTCCGCCGGGACAATTTCCAACGAAAGATTATTT.